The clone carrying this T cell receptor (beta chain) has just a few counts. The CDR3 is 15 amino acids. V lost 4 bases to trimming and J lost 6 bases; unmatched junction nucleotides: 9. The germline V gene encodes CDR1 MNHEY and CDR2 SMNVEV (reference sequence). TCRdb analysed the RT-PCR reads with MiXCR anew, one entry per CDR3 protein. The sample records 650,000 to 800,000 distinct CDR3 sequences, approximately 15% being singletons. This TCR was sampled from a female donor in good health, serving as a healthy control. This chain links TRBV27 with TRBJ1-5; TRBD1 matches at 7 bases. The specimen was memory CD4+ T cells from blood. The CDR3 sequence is CASSSTLTGIQPQHF. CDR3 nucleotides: TGTGCCAGCAGTTCTACTTTGACAGGGATTCAGCCCCAGCATTTT.